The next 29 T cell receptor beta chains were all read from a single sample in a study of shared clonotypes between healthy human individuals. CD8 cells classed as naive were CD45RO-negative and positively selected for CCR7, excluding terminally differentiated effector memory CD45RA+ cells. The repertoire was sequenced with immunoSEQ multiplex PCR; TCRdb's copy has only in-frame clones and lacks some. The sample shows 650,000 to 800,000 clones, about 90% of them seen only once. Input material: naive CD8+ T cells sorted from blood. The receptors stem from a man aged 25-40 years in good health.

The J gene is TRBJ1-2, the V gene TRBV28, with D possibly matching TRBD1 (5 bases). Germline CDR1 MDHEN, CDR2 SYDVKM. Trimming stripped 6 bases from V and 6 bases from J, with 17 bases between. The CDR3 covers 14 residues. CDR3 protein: CASSPPGGEDGYTF. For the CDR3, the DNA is TGTGCCAGCAGCCCACCGGGGGGAGAGGATGGCTACACCTTC.

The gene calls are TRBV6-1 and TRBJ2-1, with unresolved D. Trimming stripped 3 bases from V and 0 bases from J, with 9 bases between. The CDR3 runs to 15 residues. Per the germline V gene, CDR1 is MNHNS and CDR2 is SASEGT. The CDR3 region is CASSEGSSSYNEQFF. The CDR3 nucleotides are TGTGCCAGCAGTGAGGGATCGAGCTCCTACAATGAGCAGTTCTTC.

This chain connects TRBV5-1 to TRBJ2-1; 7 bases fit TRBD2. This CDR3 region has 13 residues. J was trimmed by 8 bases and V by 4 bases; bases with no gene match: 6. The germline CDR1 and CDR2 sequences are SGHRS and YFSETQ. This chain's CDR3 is CASSRAGWDEQFF. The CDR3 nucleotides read TGCGCCAGCAGCCGAGCGGGATGGGATGAGCAGTTCTTC.

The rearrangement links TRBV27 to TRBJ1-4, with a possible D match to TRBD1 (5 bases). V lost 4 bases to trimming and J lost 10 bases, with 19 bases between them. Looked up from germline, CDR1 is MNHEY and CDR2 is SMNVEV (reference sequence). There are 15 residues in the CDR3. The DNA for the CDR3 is TGTGCCAGCAGTTCAGCCCTGGGAGGGGTGGGAAAACTGTTTTTT. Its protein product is CASSSALGGVGKLFF.

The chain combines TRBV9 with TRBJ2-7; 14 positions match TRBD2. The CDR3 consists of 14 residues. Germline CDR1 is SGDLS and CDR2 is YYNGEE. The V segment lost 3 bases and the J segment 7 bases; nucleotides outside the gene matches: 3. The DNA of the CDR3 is TGTGCCAGCAGCGCCGGGACTAGCGGGAGAGAGCAGTACTTC. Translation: CASSAGTSGREQYF.

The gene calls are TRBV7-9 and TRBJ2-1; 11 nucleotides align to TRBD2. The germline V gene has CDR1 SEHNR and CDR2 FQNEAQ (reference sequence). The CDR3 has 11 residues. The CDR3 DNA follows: TGTGAAACTAGCGGGAGCAATGAGCAGTTCTTC. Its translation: CETSGSNEQFF. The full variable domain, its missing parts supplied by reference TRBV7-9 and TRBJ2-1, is DTGVSQNPRHKITKRGQNVTFRCDPISEHNRLYWYRQTLGQGPEFLTYFQNEAQLEKSRLLSDRFSAERPKGSFSTLEIQRTEQGDSAMYLCETSGSNEQFFGPGTRLTVL.

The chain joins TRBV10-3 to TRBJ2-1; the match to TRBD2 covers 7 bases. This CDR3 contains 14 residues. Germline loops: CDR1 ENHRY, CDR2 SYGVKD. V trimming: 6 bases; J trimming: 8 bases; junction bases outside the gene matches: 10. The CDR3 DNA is TGTGCCATCAGGGGAACGGAGGGGAGGGATGAGCAGTTCTTC. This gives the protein CAIRGTEGRDEQFF.

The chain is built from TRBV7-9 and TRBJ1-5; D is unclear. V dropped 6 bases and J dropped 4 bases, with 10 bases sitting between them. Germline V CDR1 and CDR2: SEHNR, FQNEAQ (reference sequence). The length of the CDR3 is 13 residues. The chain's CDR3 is CASSWGTNQPQHF. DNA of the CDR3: TGTGCCAGCAGTTGGGGTACTAATCAGCCCCAGCATTTT. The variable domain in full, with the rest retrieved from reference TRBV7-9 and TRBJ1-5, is DTGVSQNPRHKITKRGQNVTFRCDPISEHNRLYWYRQTLGQGPEFLTYFQNEAQLEKSRLLSDRFSAERPKGSFSTLEIQRTEQGDSAMYLCASSWGTNQPQHFGDGTRLSIL.

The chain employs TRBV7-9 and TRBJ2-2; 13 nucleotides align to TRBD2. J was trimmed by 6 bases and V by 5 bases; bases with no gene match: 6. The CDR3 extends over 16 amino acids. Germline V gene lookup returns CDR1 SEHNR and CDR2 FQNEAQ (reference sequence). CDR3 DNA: TGTGCCAGCAGCCCAGGACTAGCGGGAGCGGCCGGGGAGCTGTTTTTT. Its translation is CASSPGLAGAAGELFF. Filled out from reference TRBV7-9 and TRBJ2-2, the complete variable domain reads DTGVSQNPRHKITKRGQNVTFRCDPISEHNRLYWYRQTLGQGPEFLTYFQNEAQLEKSRLLSDRFSAERPKGSFSTLEIQRTEQGDSAMYLCASSPGLAGAAGELFFGEGSRLTVL.

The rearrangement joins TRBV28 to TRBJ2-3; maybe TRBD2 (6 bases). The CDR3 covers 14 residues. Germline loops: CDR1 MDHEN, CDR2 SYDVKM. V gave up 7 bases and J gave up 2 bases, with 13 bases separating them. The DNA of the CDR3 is TGTGCCAGCACTATTAGGGAGGACACAGATACGCAGTATTTT. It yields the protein CASTIREDTDTQYF.

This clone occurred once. The CDR3 protein is CASSLQLTGGSYEQYF. The DNA for the CDR3 is TGTGCCAGCAGTCTCCAACTGACAGGGGGCTCCTACGAGCAGTACTTC. J is TRBJ2-7 and V is TRBV27; 9 bases are a match to TRBD1. Germline trimming cut 5 bases from V and 0 bases from J; bases unmatched to any gene: 8. Germline loops: CDR1 MNHEY, CDR2 SMNVEV (reference sequence). This CDR3 has 16 residues.

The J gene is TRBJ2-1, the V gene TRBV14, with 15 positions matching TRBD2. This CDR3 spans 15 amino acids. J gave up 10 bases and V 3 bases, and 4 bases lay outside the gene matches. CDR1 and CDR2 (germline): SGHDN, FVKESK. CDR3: CASSHGLAGGREQFF. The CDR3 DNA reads TGTGCCAGCAGCCATGGACTAGCGGGAGGGCGGGAGCAGTTCTTC.

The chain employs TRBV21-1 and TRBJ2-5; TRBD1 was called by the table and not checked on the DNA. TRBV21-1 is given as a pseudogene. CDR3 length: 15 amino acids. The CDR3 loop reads CASSKRETGVETQYF. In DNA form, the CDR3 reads TGTGCCAGCAGCAAAAGGGAGACAGGGGTGGAGACCCAGTACTTC.

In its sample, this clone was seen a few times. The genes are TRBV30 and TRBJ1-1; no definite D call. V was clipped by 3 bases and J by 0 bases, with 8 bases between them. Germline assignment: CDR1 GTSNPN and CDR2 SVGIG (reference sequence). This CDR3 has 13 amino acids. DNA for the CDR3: TGTGCCTGGAGGACAAACATGAACACTGAAGCTTTCTTT. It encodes CAWRTNMNTEAFF.

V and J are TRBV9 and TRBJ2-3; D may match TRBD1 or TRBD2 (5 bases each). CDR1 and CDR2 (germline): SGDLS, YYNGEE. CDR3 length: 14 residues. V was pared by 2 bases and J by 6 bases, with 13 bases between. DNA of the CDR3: TGTGCCAGCAGCGTTTATGGGGGAAGCGATACGCAGTATTTT. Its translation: CASSVYGGSDTQYF. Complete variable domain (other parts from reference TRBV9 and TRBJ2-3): DSGVTQTPKHLITATGQRVTLRCSPRSGDLSVYWYQQSLDQGLQFLIQYYNGEERAKGNILERFSAQQFPDLHSELNLSSLELGDSALYFCASSVYGGSDTQYFGPGTRLTVL.

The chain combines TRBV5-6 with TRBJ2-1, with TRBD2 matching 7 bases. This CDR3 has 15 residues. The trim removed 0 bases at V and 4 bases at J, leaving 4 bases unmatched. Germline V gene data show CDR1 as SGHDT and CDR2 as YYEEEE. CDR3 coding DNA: TGTGCCAGCAGCTTGGTCCCTAGCGGTTACAATGAGCAGTTCTTC. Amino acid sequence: CASSLVPSGYNEQFF.

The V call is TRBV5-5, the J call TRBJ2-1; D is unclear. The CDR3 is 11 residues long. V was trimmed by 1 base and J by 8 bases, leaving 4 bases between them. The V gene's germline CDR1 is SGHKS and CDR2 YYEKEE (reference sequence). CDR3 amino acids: CASSLTYEQFF. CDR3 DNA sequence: TGTGCCAGCAGCTTGACGTATGAGCAGTTCTTC.

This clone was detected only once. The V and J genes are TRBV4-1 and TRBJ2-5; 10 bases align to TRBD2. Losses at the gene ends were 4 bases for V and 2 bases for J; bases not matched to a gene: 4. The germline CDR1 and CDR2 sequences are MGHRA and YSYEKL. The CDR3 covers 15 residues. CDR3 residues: CASSRLAGVQETQYF. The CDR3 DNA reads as TGCGCCAGCAGCCGGCTAGCGGGAGTACAAGAGACCCAGTACTTC.

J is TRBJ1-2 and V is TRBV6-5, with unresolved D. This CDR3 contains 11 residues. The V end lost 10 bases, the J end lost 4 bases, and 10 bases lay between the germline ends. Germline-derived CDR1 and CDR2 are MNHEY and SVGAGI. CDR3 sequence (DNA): TGTGCCATATTGAGTCTCTATGGCTACACCTTC. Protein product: CAILSLYGYTF.

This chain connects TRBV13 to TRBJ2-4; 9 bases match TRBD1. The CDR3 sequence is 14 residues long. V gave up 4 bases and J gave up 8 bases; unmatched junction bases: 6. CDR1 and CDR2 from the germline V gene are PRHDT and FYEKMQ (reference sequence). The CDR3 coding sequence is TGTGCCAGCAGCTCCCGGGACAGGGCATACATTCAGTACTTC. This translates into CASSSRDRAYIQYF.

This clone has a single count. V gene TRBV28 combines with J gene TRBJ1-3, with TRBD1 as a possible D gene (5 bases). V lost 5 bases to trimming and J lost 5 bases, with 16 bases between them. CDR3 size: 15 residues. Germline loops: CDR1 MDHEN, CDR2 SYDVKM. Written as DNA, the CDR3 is TGTGCCAGCAGTCCAGAGCCCGACAGCCGAAACACCATATATTTT. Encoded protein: CASSPEPDSRNTIYF. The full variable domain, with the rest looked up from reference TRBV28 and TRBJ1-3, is DVKVTQSSRYLVKRTGEKVFLECVQDMDHENMFWYRQDPGLGLRLIYFSYDVKMKEKGDIPEGYSVSREKKERFSLILESASTNQTSMYLCASSPEPDSRNTIYFGEGSWLTVV.

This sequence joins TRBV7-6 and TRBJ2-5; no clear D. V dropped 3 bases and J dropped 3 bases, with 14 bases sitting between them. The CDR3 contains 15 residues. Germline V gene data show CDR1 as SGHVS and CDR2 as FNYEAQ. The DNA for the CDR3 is TGTGCCAGCAGCTTCCGACCCGGGCCGAAAGAGACCCAGTACTTC. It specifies CASSFRPGPKETQYF.

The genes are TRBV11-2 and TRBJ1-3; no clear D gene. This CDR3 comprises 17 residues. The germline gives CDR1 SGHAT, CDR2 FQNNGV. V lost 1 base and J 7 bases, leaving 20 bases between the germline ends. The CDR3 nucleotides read TGTGCCAGCAGCTTAGGCGAGGGTCGAGGGCCGTGGAACACCATATATTTT. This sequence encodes CASSLGEGRGPWNTIYF.

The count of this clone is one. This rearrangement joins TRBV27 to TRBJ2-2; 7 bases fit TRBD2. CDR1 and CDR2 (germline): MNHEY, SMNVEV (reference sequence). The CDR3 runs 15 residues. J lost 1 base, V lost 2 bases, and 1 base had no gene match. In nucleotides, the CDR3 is TGTGCCAGCAGTTTACTAGCGGAGAACACCGGGGAGCTGTTTTTT. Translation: CASSLLAENTGELFF.

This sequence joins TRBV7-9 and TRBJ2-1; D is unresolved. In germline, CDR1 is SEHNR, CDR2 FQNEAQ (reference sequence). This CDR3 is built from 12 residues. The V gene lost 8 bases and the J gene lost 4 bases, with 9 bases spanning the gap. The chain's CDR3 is CASGRRYNEQFF. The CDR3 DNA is TGTGCCAGCGGAAGGAGATACAATGAGCAGTTCTTC. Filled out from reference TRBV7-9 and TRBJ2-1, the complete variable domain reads DTGVSQNPRHKITKRGQNVTFRCDPISEHNRLYWYRQTLGQGPEFLTYFQNEAQLEKSRLLSDRFSAERPKGSFSTLEIQRTEQGDSAMYLCASGRRYNEQFFGPGTRLTVL.

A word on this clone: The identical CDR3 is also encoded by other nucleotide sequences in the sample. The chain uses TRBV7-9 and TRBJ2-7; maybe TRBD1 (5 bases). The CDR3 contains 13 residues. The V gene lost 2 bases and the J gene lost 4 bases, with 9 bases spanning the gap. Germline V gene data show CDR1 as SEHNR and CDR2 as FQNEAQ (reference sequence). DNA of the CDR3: TGTGCCAGCAGCTTACAGGGTGGGTACGAGCAGTACTTC. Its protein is CASSLQGGYEQYF.

The CDR3 protein is CASSLTSGTLFSGELFF. The DNA for the CDR3 is TGTGCCAGCAGTCTGACTAGCGGGACATTGTTTTCCGGGGAGCTGTTTTTT. The chain recombines TRBV27 with TRBJ2-2, with 11 positions matching TRBD2. Germline-derived CDR1 and CDR2 are MNHEY and SMNVEV (reference sequence). This CDR3 is built from 17 residues. V lost 5 bases and J lost 6; bases outside the gene matches: 11.

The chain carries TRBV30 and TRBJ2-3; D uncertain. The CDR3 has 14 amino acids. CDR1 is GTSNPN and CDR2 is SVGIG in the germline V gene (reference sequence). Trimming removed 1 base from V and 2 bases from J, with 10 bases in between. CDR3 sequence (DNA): TGTGCCTGGAGTGCCCTCGCTTTCACAGATACGCAGTATTTT. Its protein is CAWSALAFTDTQYF.

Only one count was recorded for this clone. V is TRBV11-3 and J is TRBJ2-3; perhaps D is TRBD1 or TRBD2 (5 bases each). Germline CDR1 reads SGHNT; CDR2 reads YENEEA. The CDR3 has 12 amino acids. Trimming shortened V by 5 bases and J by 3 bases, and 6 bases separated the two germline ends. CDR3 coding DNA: TGTGCCAGCAGCGGGGGAACAGATACGCAGTATTTT. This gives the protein CASSGGTDTQYF.